A single sample gave rise to the 31 T cell receptor beta chains below, sequenced in a study of OX40 agonist ivuxolimab in advanced cancers. The data were produced by immunoSEQ multiplex PCR, yet TCRdb's version contains in-frame clones alone and is incomplete. This sample has tens of thousands of clones, with 80% to 90% found just once. The starting material was CD4+ or CD8+ T cells sorted from blood, obtained in a trial of the OX40 agonist ivuxolimab. The receptors here all came from an adult with an advanced solid tumor such as melanoma, head and neck, liver or kidney cancer.

This clone was picked up a small number of times. The sample carries other DNA sequences with the same CDR3. V usage is TRBV9 and J usage is TRBJ1-3; D unresolved. Trimming removed 0 bases at V and 3 bases at J, with 4 bases between. This CDR3 comprises 13 residues. Germline V gene data show CDR1 as SGDLS and CDR2 as YYNGEE. The CDR3 region is CASSVGDGNTIYF. In DNA, the CDR3 is TGTGCCAGCAGCGTAGGGGATGGAAACACCATATATTTT.

CDR3 sequence reads: CAWTTGAGVSPLHF. CDR3 DNA sequence: TGTGCCTGGACCACCGGTGCGGGGGTTTCACCCCTCCACTTT. The V gene is TRBV30, the J gene TRBJ1-6; D is perhaps TRBD1 (5 bases). Germline V lookup: CDR1 GTSNPN, CDR2 SVGIG (reference sequence). The length of the CDR3 is 14 residues. V gave up 4 bases and J gave up 9 bases, with 16 bases separating them.

The chain combines TRBV2 with TRBJ1-1; D not certain. The germline V gene encodes CDR1 SNHLY and CDR2 FYNNEI. V lost 9 bases and J lost 1, with 15 bases in between. CDR3 size: 14 residues. The CDR3 sequence is CARGWADGNTEAFF. CDR3 nucleotides: TGTGCCAGGGGCTGGGCCGACGGGAACACTGAAGCTTTCTTT.

This rearrangement joins TRBV19 to TRBJ1-5; possibly TRBD1 for D (6 bases). V dropped 5 bases and J dropped 0 bases, with 11 bases sitting between them. Germline V gene data show CDR1 as LNHDA and CDR2 as SQIVND (reference sequence). The CDR3 sequence is 15 residues long. This chain's CDR3 is CASSWDTLSNQPQHF. The CDR3 coding sequence is TGTGCCAGTAGTTGGGACACCCTTAGCAATCAGCCCCAGCATTTT.

In this sample, this clone turned up once. The chain employs TRBV11-2 and TRBJ2-5, with a weak D call TRBD1 (5 bases). CDR1 is SGHAT and CDR2 is FQNNGV in the germline V gene. Trimming left V 3 bases short and J 7 bases short, with 12 bases between. This CDR3 has 13 amino acids. In DNA form, the CDR3 reads TGTGCCAGCAGCTTCGGTGAAAGGGGGACCCAGTACTTC. Protein sequence: CASSFGERGTQYF.

The J gene is TRBJ1-6, the V gene TRBV4-1; perhaps TRBD1 as D (5 bases). The germline gives CDR1 MGHRA, CDR2 YSYEKL. The V end was cut by 1 base, the J end by 8 bases, with 18 bases between. The CDR3 contains 17 residues. In DNA, the CDR3 is TGCGCCAGCAGCCAAGGGGGCGGGTCGGGCAGCCATTCACCCCTCCACTTT. This sequence encodes CASSQGGGSGSHSPLHF.

The chain couples TRBV29-1 to TRBJ1-1, with a tentative D call TRBD1 (5 bases). This CDR3 is built from 11 residues. V shed 4 bases and J shed 8 bases, with 11 bases lying between them. Germline V CDR1 and CDR2: SQVTM, ANQGSEA. CDR3 sequence (DNA): TGCAGCGTTGGGGGGGACGGAGAAGCTTTCTTT. Translating gives CSVGGDGEAFF. The variable domain in full, completed from reference TRBV29-1 and TRBJ1-1, reads SAVISQKPSRDICQRGTSLTIQCQVDSQVTMMFWYRQQPGQSLTLIATANQGSEATYESGFVIDKFPISRPNLTFSTLTVSNMSPEDSSIYLCSVGGDGEAFFGQGTRLTVV.

The V and J genes are TRBV29-1 and TRBJ1-1, with D maybe TRBD1 (5 bases). The CDR3 loop spans 14 amino acids. Germline V lookup: CDR1 SQVTM, CDR2 ANQGSEA. V lost 5 bases and J 1 base, leaving 14 bases between the germline ends. The CDR3 loop reads CSVSKTAWNTEAFF. The CDR3 DNA reads TGCAGCGTTTCTAAGACAGCTTGGAACACTGAAGCTTTCTTT.

V gene TRBV6-5 combines with J gene TRBJ1-2, with D possibly being TRBD1 (5 bases). Trimming took 0 bases from V and 3 from J, leaving 8 bases between them. Germline V gene lookup returns CDR1 MNHEY and CDR2 SVGAGI. This CDR3 has 14 residues. CDR3 sequence: CASSYSPGDYGYTF. CDR3 sequence (DNA): TGTGCCAGCAGTTACTCGCCGGGGGACTATGGCTACACCTTC.

This clone showed up just once. The rearrangement links TRBV18 to TRBJ1-1; possibly TRBD1 for D (5 bases). Germline CDR1 reads KGHSH; CDR2 reads LQKENI. The CDR3 consists of 12 residues. V lost 1 base to trimming and J lost 6 bases, with 6 bases between them. CDR3 loop: CASSPQGPEAFF. The CDR3 DNA reads TGTGCCAGCTCACCACAGGGGCCTGAAGCTTTCTTT. Full variable domain (outside the CDR3, taken from reference TRBV18 and TRBJ1-1): NAGVMQNPRHLVRRRGQEARLRCSPMKGHSHVYWYRQLPEEGLKFMVYLQKENIIDESGMPKERFSAEFPKEGPSILRIQQVVRGDSAAYFCASSPQGPEAFFGQGTRLTVV.

The V call is TRBV7-8, the J call TRBJ1-2, with D unresolved. CDR3 size: 13 residues. The V end lost 4 bases, the J end lost 4 bases, and 10 bases lay between the germline ends. The germline V gene has CDR1 SGHVS and CDR2 FQNEAQ. CDR3 in DNA: TGTGCCAGCAGCTACGACGGAACCTATGGCTACACCTTC. This sequence encodes CASSYDGTYGYTF.

The rearrangement links TRBV2 to TRBJ2-2; 9 bases are a match to TRBD1. The ends lost 8 bases at V and 0 bases at J; junction bases unmatched: 4. The CDR3 consists of 15 residues. Germline CDR1 is SNHLY and CDR2 is FYNNEI. CDR3: CASQTGGANTGELFF. CDR3 nucleotides: TGTGCCAGCCAAACAGGGGGCGCGAACACCGGGGAGCTGTTTTTT.

This rearrangement joins TRBV6-1 to TRBJ2-7, with 8 bases that match TRBD2. The J segment lost 4 bases and the V segment lost 4 bases, leaving 9 bases of the junction unmatched. The CDR3 extends over 15 amino acids. CDR1 MNHNS and CDR2 SASEGT come from the germline V gene. The CDR3 DNA reads TGTGCCAGCAGTGTTACGGGAGGGGGAAAGTACGAGCAGTACTTC. Translated: CASSVTGGGKYEQYF.

The rearrangement uses TRBV30 and TRBJ2-7; maybe TRBD1 (5 bases). The V gene's germline CDR1 is GTSNPN and CDR2 SVGIG (reference sequence). The germline V and J ends were trimmed by 0 bases and 2 bases, with 8 bases remaining between them. The CDR3 has 13 residues. The CDR3 protein is CAWSVGRAYEQYF. CDR3 nucleotides: TGTGCCTGGAGTGTAGGCAGGGCCTACGAGCAGTACTTC.

The CDR3, as DNA: TGTGCCAGCTCACGAGATACCGGGACAGGGTCCTCCTACGAGCAGTACTTC. Translating gives CASSRDTGTGSSYEQYF. The chain joins TRBV18 to TRBJ2-7, with TRBD1 identical over 9 bases. J was trimmed by 0 bases and V by 4 bases; bases with no gene match: 10. There are 17 residues in the CDR3. The germline gives CDR1 KGHSH, CDR2 LQKENI.

The chain couples TRBV11-2 to TRBJ2-1; D call uncertain. Germline loops: CDR1 SGHAT, CDR2 FQNNGV. CDR3 size: 14 residues. The V end was cut by 2 bases, the J end by 5 bases, with 10 bases between. The CDR3, as DNA: TGTGCCAGCAGCTTATCTCGACTTAACAATGAGCAGTTCTTC. Its translation: CASSLSRLNNEQFF.

V and J are TRBV27 and TRBJ2-1; 7 bases are shared with TRBD1. The germline V gene has CDR1 MNHEY and CDR2 SMNVEV (reference sequence). The V and J ends lost 4 bases and 9 bases, in that order; junction bases with no gene match: 0. This CDR3 is 11 amino acids long. CDR3 amino acids: CASSWDSEQFF. DNA for the CDR3: TGTGCCAGCAGTTGGGACAGTGAGCAGTTCTTC.

The chain joins TRBV7-8 to TRBJ2-2, with 11 nucleotides matching TRBD2. J gave up 7 bases and V 0 bases, and 7 bases lay outside the gene matches. Germline V gives CDR1 SGHVS, CDR2 FQNEAQ. The CDR3 sequence is 17 residues long. The CDR3 spells CASSLARLAGSYGELFF. Here the CDR3 DNA reads TGTGCCAGCAGCTTAGCGCGACTAGCGGGAAGCTACGGGGAGCTGTTTTTT.

About this clone: This CDR3 is also generated by other DNA sequences in the sample. J is TRBJ1-1 and V is TRBV5-6; D call uncertain. The CDR3 has 11 amino acids. V dropped 1 base and J dropped 2 bases, with 0 bases sitting between them. Germline V gene data show CDR1 as SGHDT and CDR2 as YYEEEE. In DNA form, the CDR3 reads TGTGCCAGCAGCTTGAACACTGAAGCTTTCTTT. Protein sequence: CASSLNTEAFF.

V and J are TRBV6-1 and TRBJ2-1; 7 nucleotides align to TRBD2. The V and J ends lost 2 bases and 4 bases, in that order; junction bases with no gene match: 11. The CDR3 loop spans 17 amino acids. Looked up from germline, CDR1 is MNHNS and CDR2 is SASEGT. The CDR3 sequence is CASSENLMAGDYNEQFF. CDR3 sequence (DNA): TGTGCCAGCAGTGAAAATTTGATGGCGGGGGATTACAATGAGCAGTTCTTC.

As for this clone: The same CDR3 can be traced to other DNA sequences in this sample. This CDR3 reads CASSLGQGNEKLFF. The CDR3 nucleotides read TGCGCCAGCAGCTTGGGACAGGGTAATGAAAAACTGTTTTTT. The J gene is TRBJ1-4, the V gene TRBV5-1; the match to TRBD1 covers 7 bases. Germline assignment: CDR1 SGHRS and CDR2 YFSETQ. CDR3 length: 14 amino acids. V lost 0 bases, J lost 4 bases, and 0 bases stayed unmatched.

This rearrangement joins TRBV30 to TRBJ1-1, with D uncertain. Germline CDR1 and CDR2: GTSNPN and SVGIG (reference sequence). Trimming removed 8 bases from V and 0 bases from J, with 10 bases in between. The CDR3 totals 12 residues. This CDR3 is CARRRLNTEAFF. The CDR3 bases are TGTGCCCGACGGAGATTGAACACTGAAGCTTTCTTT.

The J gene is TRBJ2-2, the V gene TRBV28; 11 nucleotides line up with TRBD1. Losses at the gene ends were 6 bases for V and 2 bases for J; bases not matched to a gene: 11. CDR1 is MDHEN, CDR2 SYDVKM, per germline. CDR3 size: 18 residues. The CDR3 coding sequence is TGTGCCAGCAGCCCGTCGTCCGGGACAGGGGGAAACACCGGGGAGCTGTTTTTT. Translation gives CASSPSSGTGGNTGELFF.

This clone was counted a few times. In DNA form, the CDR3 reads TGTGCCAGCAGCTTGGCCGGCCATCAGCCCCAGCATTTT. Its translation is CASSLAGHQPQHF. The chain combines TRBV5-4 with TRBJ1-5; D is unclear. CDR3 length equals 13 residues. Trimming took 0 bases from V and 5 from J, leaving 6 bases between them. Germline assignment: CDR1 SGHNT and CDR2 YYREEE (reference sequence). Filled out from reference TRBV5-4 and TRBJ1-5, the complete variable domain reads ETGVTQSPTHLIKTRGQQVTLRCSSQSGHNTVSWYQQALGQGPQFIFQYYREEENGRGNFPPRFSGLQFPNYSSELNVNALELDDSALYLCASSLAGHQPQHFGDGTRLSIL.

The chain joins TRBV7-9 to TRBJ1-2, with D hard to call. CDR3 length: 12 amino acids. Germline-derived CDR1 and CDR2 are SEHNR and FQNEAQ (reference sequence). The V and J ends lost 1 base and 1 base respectively, with 1 base between them. CDR3 loop: CASSLDNYGYTF. CDR3 in DNA: TGTGCCAGCAGCTTAGATAACTATGGCTACACCTTC.

This rearrangement joins TRBV30 to TRBJ1-1; D ambiguous. Germline V gives CDR1 GTSNPN, CDR2 SVGIG (reference sequence). This CDR3 is built from 11 residues. Trimming took off 1 base at V and 10 bases at J, with 10 bases between the two ends. For the CDR3, the DNA is TGTGCCTGGAGTGAAACCTCCCTAGCTTTCTTT. Translated, it gives CAWSETSLAFF.

The V gene is TRBV9, the J gene TRBJ2-5; perhaps D is TRBD1 or TRBD2 (5 bases each). V lost 7 bases, J lost 1 base, and 17 bases lay in between. Germline V gives CDR1 SGDLS, CDR2 YYNGEE. The CDR3 extends over 15 amino acids. CDR3 nucleotides: TGTGCCAGCTGTGAGGGGCCTGGACTCCAAGAGACCCAGTACTTC. Translated: CASCEGPGLQETQYF.

The chain employs TRBV2 and TRBJ1-3; 11 positions agree with TRBD1. CDR3 size: 14 residues. Germline CDR1 is SNHLY and CDR2 is FYNNEI. The J segment lost 15 bases and the V segment lost 6 bases, leaving 13 bases of the junction unmatched. CDR3 coding DNA: TGTGCCAGCAGGGACAGGGGGCGGCTGGATCCAACATATTTT. Translation gives CASRDRGRLDPTYF.

Comment on this clone: Different DNA sequences within this sample yield the same CDR3. This chain uses TRBV5-1 with TRBJ2-7; D may be TRBD1 or TRBD2 (5 bases each). V was cut by 1 base and J by 5 bases, with 16 bases left in between. This CDR3 has 15 residues. Germline lookup yields CDR1 SGHRS and CDR2 YFSETQ. The CDR3 bases are TGCGCCAGCAGCTTGCCCTCGGCAGGGAGCGACGAGCAGTACTTC. Protein sequence: CASSLPSAGSDEQYF. Filled out from reference TRBV5-1 and TRBJ2-7, the complete variable domain reads KAGVTQTPRYLIKTRGQQVTLSCSPISGHRSVSWYQQTPGQGLQFLFEYFSETQRNKGNFPGRFSGRQFSNSRSEMNVSTLELGDSALYLCASSLPSAGSDEQYFGPGTRLTVT.

V usage is TRBV9 and J usage is TRBJ1-1; a weak D match, TRBD1 (6 bases). This CDR3 is built from 15 residues. CDR1 is SGDLS and CDR2 is YYNGEE in the germline V gene. Trimming removed 0 bases from V and 3 bases from J, with 12 bases in between. CDR3 coding DNA: TGTGCCAGCAGCGTAGATATGGGGGCTGACACTGAAGCTTTCTTT. Encoded protein: CASSVDMGADTEAFF.

This chain uses TRBV11-2 with TRBJ2-5; TRBD2 matches 12 bases. This CDR3 has 16 residues. The germline CDR1 and CDR2 sequences are SGHAT and FQNNGV. Trimming cost V 4 bases and J 2 bases; bases outside gene matches: 5. Here the CDR3 DNA reads TGTGCCAGCAGCTCCCAGACTAGCGGGGGACAAGAGACCCAGTACTTC. Encoded protein: CASSSQTSGGQETQYF. The full variable domain, rest sourced from reference TRBV11-2 and TRBJ2-5, is EAGVAQSPRYKIIEKRQSVAFWCNPISGHATLYWYQQILGQGPKLLIQFQNNGVVDDSQLPKDRFSAERLKGVDSTLKIQPAKLEDSAVYLCASSSQTSGGQETQYFGPGTRLLVL.